This T cell receptor (beta chain) stems from a study of Ad26.COV2.S vaccination and SARS-CoV-2 variants. Study-wide results and caveats: In TCR breadth and depth analyses, total T cell responses may have been underestimated.

The treatment is: roughly 19 received Ad26.COV2.S at low or high dose, single or two shots; several received placebo; per-sample allocation not given. Sampling took place 63 days after the first vaccine or placebo injection. Using immunoSEQ multiplex PCR, the repertoire was profiled, and TCRdb retains in-frame clones only, with some absent. The sample holds around 320,000 clones; around nine tenths are singletons and the top ten take approximately 3.6%. This clone came up once. Its target is unknown. V dropped 2 bases and J dropped 5 bases, with 12 bases sitting between them. The CDR3 consists of 13 residues. Germline-derived CDR1 and CDR2 are GTSNPN and SVGIG (reference sequence).

Source: peripheral blood, taken in a trial of Ad26.COV2.S vaccine versus placebo. This TCR was sampled from a person aged 18-60 years who received the Ad26.COV2.S COVID-19 vaccine or a placebo. This rearrangement joins TRBV30 to TRBJ1-1; D possibly corresponds to TRBD1 (6 bases). The CDR3 DNA sequence: TGTGCCTGGAGTCAACGGGGGGCTACTGAAGCTTTCTTT. Translated: CAWSQRGATEAFF.